The 26 T cell receptor beta chains in this list originate from one sample, sequenced in a study of T cells in Graves' hyperthyroidism and ophthalmopathy. TCR beta CDR3 region amplification was performed from RNA transcripts. During a first-round RT-PCR of the TCR CDR3, the HTBI primer set was used. Using its own MiXCR run on the multiplex PCR reads, TCRdb lists one record per CDR3 protein. This repertoire shows hundreds of thousands of distinct CDR3 sequences, 15% found once; its top ten account for about 31%. Material: blood. The origin of the receptors is a woman in her twenties or thirties with Graves' hyperthyroidism.

This sequence joins TRBV3-1 and TRBJ2-5; 10 positions agree with TRBD2. This CDR3 is built from 14 residues. V lost 6 bases and J lost 5; bases outside the gene matches: 6. The germline V gene encodes CDR1 LGHDT and CDR2 YNNKEL (reference sequence). The CDR3 sequence is CASRPAGGWETQYF. The CDR3 DNA follows: TGTGCCAGCAGGCCAGCGGGAGGGTGGGAGACCCAGTACTTC.

This clonotype was picked up many times. The rearrangement joins TRBV10-3 to TRBJ1-3; TRBD1 aligns across 8 bases. CDR1 ENHRY and CDR2 SYGVKD come from the germline V gene. The CDR3 loop spans 18 amino acids. The V and J ends lost 3 bases and 0 bases, in that order; junction bases with no gene match: 10. The CDR3 is CAISDLGTGALSGNTIYF. CDR3 DNA: TGTGCCATCAGTGACTTGGGGACAGGAGCCCTCTCTGGAAACACCATATATTTT.

This clonotype was recorded at least ten times. V is TRBV28 and J is TRBJ2-7; 7 bases line up with TRBD1. The CDR3 runs to 16 residues. The ends lost 5 bases at V and 2 bases at J; junction bases unmatched: 12. Looked up from germline, CDR1 is MDHEN and CDR2 is SYDVKM. CDR3 DNA sequence: TGTGCCAGCAGTCTCAAGCCCAGGGGGTTCACCTACGAGCAGTACTTC. It encodes CASSLKPRGFTYEQYF.

This clonotype appeared many times. The chain combines TRBV13 with TRBJ2-3, with 7 bases aligning to TRBD2. In germline, CDR1 is PRHDT, CDR2 FYEKMQ (reference sequence). V lost 0 bases to trimming and J lost 0 bases; unmatched junction nucleotides: 9. The CDR3 covers 18 residues. In DNA, the CDR3 is TGTGCCAGCAGCTTAGGCTACGCGGGAGACTTAAGCACAGATACGCAGTATTTT. It encodes CASSLGYAGDLSTDTQYF.

The chain carries TRBV7-9 and TRBJ1-3; D is unresolved. Germline V lookup: CDR1 SEHNR, CDR2 FQNEAQ (reference sequence). The V end lost 5 bases, the J end lost 4 bases, and 12 bases lay between the germline ends. The CDR3 consists of 14 residues. CDR3 bases: TGTGCCAGCAGCAACCAAAGGTTCGGAAACACCATATATTTT. This sequence encodes CASSNQRFGNTIYF.

This clonotype was counted a few times. V gene TRBV5-4 combines with J gene TRBJ2-7; D is perhaps TRBD1 (5 bases). Deletions cut 3 bases from V and 2 bases from J, with 9 bases between. Germline loops: CDR1 SGHNT, CDR2 YYREEE (reference sequence). The CDR3 is made up of 13 amino acids. Here the CDR3 DNA reads TGTGCCAGCAGCTATGACAGCACCTACGAGCAGTACTTC. This codes for CASSYDSTYEQYF.

This clonotype was seen many times. This sequence joins TRBV7-6 and TRBJ2-7; 15 bases align to TRBD2. Germline loops: CDR1 SGHVS, CDR2 FNYEAQ. After removal of 5 bases from V and 4 bases from J, the junction contained 6 bases not matched to a gene. This CDR3 comprises 16 residues. The CDR3, as DNA: TGTGCCAGCAGCCCCTCGGGACTAGCGGGAGGATACGAGCAGTACTTC. Protein product: CASSPSGLAGGYEQYF.

This clonotype was detected ten times or more. At one end, the junction sequence differs from germline, possibly due to a read error. J is TRBJ2-1 and V is TRBV10-2; 9 bases are shared with TRBD2. The CDR3 is 14 amino acids. Germline-derived CDR1 and CDR2 are WSHSY and SAAADI. CDR3 nucleotides: TGTGCCAGCAGTCGCGGGGGGGATTACAATGAGCAGTTCTTC. Translation: CASSRGGDYNEQFF.

This clonotype was counted ten times or more. The J gene is TRBJ2-1, the V gene TRBV29-1; 9 positions agree with TRBD1. V lost 6 bases, J lost 7 bases, and 10 bases stayed unmatched. The V gene's germline CDR1 is SQVTM and CDR2 ANQGSEA. This CDR3 has 14 residues. CDR3 sequence reads: CSVGDLGQGNEQFF. CDR3 sequence (DNA): TGCAGCGTCGGCGATTTGGGACAGGGTAATGAGCAGTTCTTC.

In its sample, this clonotype was seen a few times. This chain joins TRBV19 and TRBJ2-1; possibly TRBD2 for D (6 bases). The germline V gene has CDR1 LNHDA and CDR2 SQIVND (reference sequence). Trimming stripped 0 bases from V and 1 base from J, with 10 bases between. The CDR3 sequence is 16 residues long. The CDR3 coding sequence is TGTGCCAGTAGTATAGATGGGACTCCATCCTACAATGAGCAGTTCTTC. This sequence encodes CASSIDGTPSYNEQFF.

V gene TRBV27 combines with J gene TRBJ2-1, with 16 bases identical to TRBD2. The CDR3 has 17 residues. J was trimmed by 8 bases and V by 3 bases; bases with no gene match: 7. The germline CDR1 and CDR2 sequences are MNHEY and SMNVEV (reference sequence). CDR3 sequence: CASSFRPGTSGRDEQFF. The CDR3, as DNA: TGTGCCAGCAGTTTTCGTCCCGGGACTAGCGGGAGGGATGAGCAGTTCTTC.

The sample holds many counts of this clonotype. This sequence joins TRBV27 and TRBJ1-1; 8 bases line up with TRBD1. Germline lookup yields CDR1 MNHEY and CDR2 SMNVEV (reference sequence). This CDR3 has 16 amino acids. V was pared by 5 bases and J by 4 bases, with 12 bases of the junction left unmatched. CDR3 protein: CASSPSTGDVSTEAFF. CDR3 bases: TGTGCCAGCAGTCCTTCGACAGGGGATGTGAGCACTGAAGCTTTCTTT.

There are many counts of this clonotype. J is TRBJ2-7 and V is TRBV20-1; unclear D gene. CDR3 length: 13 amino acids. The ends were cut back, 3 bases at V and 1 base at J, with 10 bases in the middle. CDR1 DFQATT and CDR2 SNEGSKA come from the germline V gene (reference sequence). The CDR3 spells CSASRQYSYEQYF. The CDR3 DNA follows: TGCAGTGCTAGCCGCCAGTATTCCTACGAGCAGTACTTC.

The sample holds many counts of this clonotype. This rearrangement joins TRBV2 to TRBJ1-4; D is unresolved. CDR1 is SNHLY, CDR2 FYNNEI, per germline. CDR3 length: 15 residues. V shed 0 bases and J shed 4 bases, with 9 bases lying between them. The CDR3 loop is CASSEAQRINEKLFF. As DNA, the CDR3 is TGTGCCAGCAGTGAAGCGCAGAGGATTAATGAAAAACTGTTTTTT.

This clonotype was counted only a few times. The V and J genes are TRBV5-5 and TRBJ2-1; 10 bases match TRBD2. Germline V gene data show CDR1 as SGHKS and CDR2 as YYEKEE (reference sequence). The CDR3 is made up of 16 amino acids. Trimming cost V 0 bases and J 5 bases; bases outside gene matches: 5. The CDR3 sequence: CASSLDVAGGHNEQFF. DNA for the CDR3: TGTGCCAGCAGCTTGGACGTAGCGGGGGGACACAATGAGCAGTTCTTC.

CDR3 in DNA: TGTGCCAGCAGCTCCAGGGGGGTCGACTATGGCTACACCTTC. It yields the protein CASSSRGVDYGYTF. The chain uses TRBV7-8 and TRBJ1-2; 7 nucleotides line up with TRBD1. The CDR3 loop spans 14 amino acids. In germline, CDR1 is SGHVS, CDR2 FQNEAQ. V was pared by 4 bases and J by 3 bases, with 5 bases of the junction left unmatched.

The chain links TRBV5-1 to TRBJ1-6; perhaps TRBD1 as D (5 bases). This CDR3 is 15 amino acids long. Per germline, CDR1 SGHRS and CDR2 YFSETQ. Between the trimmed V and J ends, which lost 0 bases and 8 bases, there was a span of 12 bases. As DNA, the CDR3 is TGCGCCAGCAGCTTGGGTCAGGGAGGGTATTCACCCCTCCACTTT. Translating gives CASSLGQGGYSPLHF.

This clonotype came up many times. The genes are TRBV12-3 or TRBV12-4 and TRBJ2-1; D ambiguous. The length of the CDR3 is 10 residues. Trimming removed 8 bases from V and 3 bases from J, with 2 bases in between. CDR3 in DNA: TGTGCCAGCGGCTACAATGAGCAGTTCTTC. Amino acids: CASGYNEQFF.

The CDR3 reads CASFPGTGGNQPQHF. The CDR3, as DNA: TGTGCCAGCTTCCCTGGGACAGGGGGCAATCAGCCCCAGCATTTT. The rearrangement joins TRBV18 to TRBJ1-5, with 10 bases that match TRBD1. CDR1 and CDR2 (germline): KGHSH, LQKENI. This CDR3 has 15 residues. V dropped 7 bases and J dropped 2; count of bases not matched to a gene: 5.

This clonotype showed up just a few times. The rearrangement uses TRBV5-1 and TRBJ2-2, with a tentative D call TRBD2 (6 bases). The CDR3 runs 14 residues. V gave up 0 bases and J gave up 6 bases, with 9 bases separating them. In germline, CDR1 is SGHRS, CDR2 YFSETQ. The CDR3 loop is CASSLDPGAGELFF. The CDR3 DNA is TGCGCCAGCAGCTTGGACCCGGGAGCCGGGGAGCTGTTTTTT.

This clonotype came up a few times. The V gene is TRBV18, the J gene TRBJ1-1; weak D call: TRBD1 (6 bases). V lost 2 bases and J lost 3, with 16 bases in between. CDR1 and CDR2 from the germline V gene are KGHSH and LQKENI. CDR3 size: 16 residues. DNA of the CDR3: TGTGCCAGCTCACCAAGGGGGGGGCAGCGGGACACTGAAGCTTTCTTT. It encodes CASSPRGGQRDTEAFF.

This clonotype was picked up many times. The chain recombines TRBV24-1 with TRBJ2-1; TRBD1 is a possible D gene (8 bases). The germline gives CDR1 KGHDR, CDR2 SFDVKD. This CDR3 has 21 residues. Trimming took 4 bases from V and 3 from J, leaving 30 bases between them. Written as DNA, the CDR3 is TGTGCCACCAGTGAGATTAGGACAGGGACGACTAGCCAGCCCGACTACAATGAGCAGTTCTTC. It yields the protein CATSEIRTGTTSQPDYNEQFF.

The chain uses TRBV18 and TRBJ2-6, with 8 bases aligning to TRBD1. Germline CDR1 is KGHSH and CDR2 is LQKENI. The junction had 0 bases not matched to a gene; V was cut back by 0 bases and J by 2 bases. This CDR3 is built from 16 residues. The CDR3 DNA reads as TGTGCCAGCTCACCACCGGGACAGGCTGGGGCCAACGTCCTGACTTTC. Protein sequence: CASSPPGQAGANVLTF.

This clonotype has a handful of counts. V is TRBV10-3 and J is TRBJ2-1, with 13 bases that match TRBD2. From germline, CDR1 is ENHRY and CDR2 SYGVKD. Trimming removed 11 bases from V and 5 bases from J; junction bases left unmatched: 6. The CDR3 consists of 14 residues. The CDR3 loop is CAVGGTSGNNEQFF. The CDR3, as DNA: TGTGCCGTAGGAGGGACTAGCGGGAACAATGAGCAGTTCTTC.

This chain uses TRBV20-1 with TRBJ2-2, with D hard to call. This CDR3 has 13 residues. Germline V gives CDR1 DFQATT, CDR2 SNEGSKA (reference sequence). Trimming cost V 4 bases and J 1 base, with 7 bases left between them. CDR3 sequence reads: CSATPVNTGELFF. CDR3 bases: TGCAGTGCTACTCCAGTGAACACCGGGGAGCTGTTTTTT.

This clonotype was detected ten times or more. V and J are TRBV5-1 and TRBJ2-7; D uncertain. The germline CDR1 and CDR2 sequences are SGHRS and YFSETQ. CDR3 length: 14 amino acids. The V end lost 0 bases, the J end lost 3 bases, and 10 bases lay between the germline ends. The CDR3 nucleotides read TGCGCCAGCAGCTTGGGAGTCAGCCTCTACGAGCAGTACTTC. This sequence encodes CASSLGVSLYEQYF.